The rows below give T cell receptor beta chains drawn from one sample of a study of shared clonotypes between healthy human individuals. Method: immunoSEQ multiplex PCR; TCRdb's copy keeps in-frame clones and lacks some. The repertoire holds millions of clones, roughly 96% seen once, with 0.1% to 0.15% in the top ten. The sample comprised naive CD4+ T cells sorted from blood. The receptors shown here come from a man aged 18 to 30 in good health. Both conserved end residues are part of each CDR3. Each record gives: D gene, clone size, V gene, J gene, CDR3 DNA, CDR3 protein. A D gene is named only where the DNA matches it firmly. Only some rows state a clone size, as once, few, many or a class for expanded clones.

NA	once	TRBV7-9	TRBJ1-6	TGTGCCAGCAGCCCCGGACGGATAGTATCCTATAATTCACCCCTCCACTTT	CASSPGRIVSYNSPLHF
NA	NA	TRBV7-2	TRBJ2-5	TGTGCCAGCAGCTTCCGGGGGATTCAAGAGACCCAGTACTTC	CASSFRGIQETQYF
TRBD2	once	TRBV28	TRBJ2-3	TGTGCCAGCAGCACTAGCGCAGATACGCAGTATTTT	CASSTSADTQYF
NA	NA	TRBV7-2	TRBJ1-2	TGTGCCAGCAGCTTATCTACCTATGGCTACACCTTC	CASSLSTYGYTF
TRBD1	few	TRBV2	TRBJ2-3	TGTGCCAGCAGTGAGGGACAGGGAAAGACAGATACGCAGTATTTT	CASSEGQGKTDTQYF
TRBD2	NA	TRBV19	TRBJ2-2	TGTGCCAGTAGGCAGGGACTAGCGAACACCGGGGAGCTGTTTTTT	CASRQGLANTGELFF
NA	once	TRBV18	TRBJ1-5	TGTGCCAGCTCACCACCTGGGGGTAATAGCAATCAGCCCCAGCATTTT	CASSPPGGNSNQPQHF
NA	once	TRBV25-1	TRBJ2-4	TGTGCCAGCAGAGGACAGGGCGGGGGCAAAAACATTCAGTACTTC	CASRGQGGGKNIQYF
TRBD1	NA	TRBV7-8	TRBJ2-2	TGTGCCAGCAGCCGAACCGGGACAGTCAACACCGGGGAGCTGTTTTTT	CASSRTGTVNTGELFF
TRBD2	NA	TRBV6-5	TRBJ2-7	TGTGCCAGCAGTTACCTAGCGGGGGGGCTCTACGAGCAGTACTTC	CASSYLAGGLYEQYF
TRBD1	NA	TRBV4-3	TRBJ1-1	TGCGCCAGCAGCCAAGATTCAGGGGGTGTCACTGAAGCTTTCTTT	CASSQDSGGVTEAFF
NA	NA	TRBV5-1	TRBJ1-2	TGCGCCAGCAGAGGAGAGACCGTGGGCTACACCTTC	CASRGETVGYTF
TRBD1	NA	TRBV7-9	TRBJ2-7	TGTGCCAGCAGCCCCGGACAGGGAAAGCAGTACTTC	CASSPGQGKQYF
NA	NA	TRBV5-4	TRBJ1-2	TGTGCCAGCAGGGGGGCCGTCGTCGGCTACACCTTC	CASRGAVVGYTF
NA	NA	TRBV6-1	TRBJ1-1	TGTGCCAGCATGGGGACGCCCACCCGGGAAGCTTTCTTT	CASMGTPTREAFF
NA	NA	TRBV30	TRBJ1-4	TGTGCCTGGAGTCCGGACAGCATTAATGAAAAACTGTTTTTT	CAWSPDSINEKLFF
NA	NA	TRBV5-1	TRBJ1-6	TGCGCCAGCAGCTTGGATGCAGGGGTATCTAATTCACCCCTCCACTTT	CASSLDAGVSNSPLHF
NA	NA	TRBV7-9	TRBJ1-2	TGTGCCAGCAGCTATGGAAAAGGGGCTAACTATGGCTACACCTTC	CASSYGKGANYGYTF
NA	NA	TRBV14	TRBJ2-5	TGTGCCAGCAGCCCGACCAGGGCAAGCGACGGGAAAGAGACCCAGTACTTC	CASSPTRASDGKETQYF
NA	NA	TRBV10-3	TRBJ2-4	TGTGCCATCAGTGAGACTAGCCCCGAACACTCGGGGATAAACATTCAGTACTTC	CAISETSPEHSGINIQYF
TRBD1	NA	TRBV29-1	TRBJ2-1	TGCAGCACTTGGACAGGGCTAGAGCAGTTCTTC	CSTWTGLEQFF
TRBD1	NA	TRBV7-9	TRBJ2-7	TGTGCCAGCAGCCTAGGGACAGGGGGTAACGAGCAGTACTTC	CASSLGTGGNEQYF
NA	NA	TRBV28	TRBJ1-1	TGTGCCAGCAGTTCCCGTACCACGTCCCCAGCTGAAGCTTTCTTT	CASSSRTTSPAEAFF
NA	NA	TRBV5-1	TRBJ2-3	TGCGCCAGCTCTAACCGGGGGACAGATACGCAGTATTTT	CASSNRGTDTQYF
NA	NA	TRBV27	TRBJ1-5	TGTGCCAGCAGTTTATTCTCGGGACACACAAATCAGCCCCAGCATTTT	CASSLFSGHTNQPQHF
NA	once	TRBV5-4	TRBJ1-2	TGTGCCAGCAGTTTGGACGGGTTCTATGGCTACACCTTC	CASSLDGFYGYTF
NA	NA	TRBV30	TRBJ2-3	TGTGCCCTTGAGACGGGGAGCACAGATACGCAGTATTTT	CALETGSTDTQYF
NA	NA	TRBV11-2	TRBJ2-5	TGTGCCAGCAGCACCGTCGTCTCTCCGGAAAGGTACTTC	CASSTVVSPERYF
NA	NA	TRBV6-1	TRBJ1-1	TGTGCCAGCAGCTCGAGACCTAGCGACACTGAAGCTTTCTTT	CASSSRPSDTEAFF
NA	NA	TRBV7-6	TRBJ2-3	TGTGCCAGCAGCTTAGGAGGGGGGACTAGCACAGATACGCAGTATTTT	CASSLGGGTSTDTQYF
NA	NA	TRBV10-1	TRBJ2-7	TGCGCCAACATAGGGTTCGAGCAGTACTTC	CANIGFEQYF
NA	NA	TRBV18	TRBJ1-2	TGTGCCAGCTCACCGCCCGGGAACTCTATGGCTGGCACCTTC	CASSPPGNSMAGTF
NA	once	TRBV10-1	TRBJ1-1	TGCGCCAGCAAGGGGGGAGGGATGAACACTGAAGCTTTCTTT	CASKGGGMNTEAFF
NA	NA	TRBV18	TRBJ2-7	TGTGCCAGCTCACCAACGGGGGACGAGCAGTACTTC	CASSPTGDEQYF
NA	NA	TRBV5-8	TRBJ1-5	TGTGCCAGCACAAGGATAATTTCCGGGGATCAGCCCCAGCATTTT	CASTRIISGDQPQHF
NA	NA	TRBV5-4	TRBJ2-1	TGTGCGGCGGCGAGCGGATCCTACAATGAGCAGTTCTTC	CAAASGSYNEQFF
NA	NA	TRBV4-1	TRBJ1-1	TGCGCCAGCAGCCAAGTGGGGTCAATAAACACTGAAGCTTTCTTT	CASSQVGSINTEAFF
NA	NA	TRBV10-3	TRBJ2-7	TGTGCCATCAGTGCTTCCGGGAACTCCTACGAGCAGTACTTC	CAISASGNSYEQYF
NA	NA	TRBV6-5	TRBJ2-3	TGTGCCAGCAGTTCTACCGGAGGGAGCGCAGATACGCAGTATTTT	CASSSTGGSADTQYF
NA	NA	TRBV11-2	TRBJ2-7	TGTGCCAGCAGCCCGACGGACAGCCCCCACGAGCAGTACTTC	CASSPTDSPHEQYF
NA	NA	TRBV9	TRBJ1-3	TGTGCCAGCAGCGCTGACGCGTCCTTCACTGGAAACACCATATATTTT	CASSADASFTGNTIYF
TRBD2	NA	TRBV19	TRBJ2-2	TGTGCCAGTGGGGGGACTAGCGGGACGGTCGGGGAGCTGTTTTTT	CASGGTSGTVGELFF
TRBD1	NA	TRBV6-5	TRBJ2-2	TGTGCCAGCAGTTTTGGGACAGGGGTTATCGCCGGGGAGCTGTTTTTT	CASSFGTGVIAGELFF
NA	NA	TRBV6-1	TRBJ1-1	TGTGCCAGCAGTTCTGGGTCTTACCCGGGGACTGAAGCTTTCTTT	CASSSGSYPGTEAFF
NA	NA	TRBV27	TRBJ1-1	TGTGCCAGCAGTTTAAATCGGGTTGGGGCTGAAGCTTTCTTT	CASSLNRVGAEAFF
NA	NA	TRBV5-1	TRBJ2-1	TGCGCCAGCAGCTTGGCCCTAGGGAGCTCCTACAATGAGCAGTTCTTC	CASSLALGSSYNEQFF
NA	NA	TRBV4-3	TRBJ1-3	TGCGCCAGCAGCCAAAACAGCTTGCCTGGAAACACCATATATTTT	CASSQNSLPGNTIYF
NA	NA	TRBV18	TRBJ2-7	TGTGCCAGCTCACCACCGGCGGAAACCTACGAGCAGTACTTC	CASSPPAETYEQYF
NA	NA	TRBV6-5	TRBJ2-2	TGTGCCAGCAGGAAGGGACAGAACACCGGGGAGCTGTTTTTT	CASRKGQNTGELFF
TRBD2	NA	TRBV4-2	TRBJ2-1	TGTGCCAGCAGCCAAGATCTAGCGGGGCTGGGGGATGAGCAGTTCTTC	CASSQDLAGLGDEQFF
TRBD1	NA	TRBV5-6	TRBJ1-4	TGTGCCAGCAGCTTGTCCAGGGGGGTCGGTGAAAAACTGTTTTTT	CASSLSRGVGEKLFF
TRBD1	NA	TRBV5-1	TRBJ2-7	TGCGCCAGCAGCCCGACAGGGGGATCCCCCTACGAGCAGTACTTC	CASSPTGGSPYEQYF
NA	NA	TRBV10-1	TRBJ1-1	TGCGCCAGCAGTGGAGGGATAGGCACTGAAGCTTTCTTT	CASSGGIGTEAFF
TRBD1	NA	TRBV5-6	TRBJ1-2	TGTGCCAGCAGCCACCCTGGGCAGGGGGATGGCTACACCTTC	CASSHPGQGDGYTF
NA	NA	TRBV30	TRBJ1-2	TGTGCCTGGAGTGCTTTGAATGACGGGACCCTAAGAGAGGATGGCTACACCTTC	CAWSALNDGTLREDGYTF
TRBD1	NA	TRBV5-1	TRBJ2-1	TGCGCCAGCAGTCAGAACCGGGACAGTCGTGGGGATGAGCAGTTCTTC	CASSQNRDSRGDEQFF
TRBD2	once	TRBV5-1	TRBJ2-7	TGCGCCAGCACTCTTAGCGGGGGATCCTACGAGCAGTACTTC	CASTLSGGSYEQYF
NA	NA	TRBV6-6	TRBJ1-2	TGTGCCAGCAGTAAGGGCTGGGACTTGAACTATGGCTACACCTTC	CASSKGWDLNYGYTF
NA	once	TRBV28	TRBJ1-3	TGTGCCAGCAGTTTTGAGGGAAACACCATATATTTT	CASSFEGNTIYF